The 10 T cell receptor beta chains given below trace back to one sample, sequenced in a study of identical twins (dated by TCRdb to the mid-2010s). Library creation used 5' RACE. Reads for this sample came from an Illumina HiSeq 2000. TCRdb cleaned the public reads at Q25 with fastp, built clones with MiXCR and kept in-frame beta chains. Rows are combined by CDR3 protein, so each entry shows the most common genes and DNA. The sample yields about 470,000 distinct CDR3 sequences; 24% were counted once. The top ten clones comprise 2.9% of the sample. The same sample was also studied in work on T cells expressing NK-cell markers.

Source material: CD4+ T cells sorted from blood. Every receptor here comes from a woman between 18 and 30 years old in good health.

The chain employs TRBV5-1 and TRBJ2-2, with 9 bases identical to TRBD1. The CDR3 spans 15 residues. V trimming: 3 bases; J trimming: 6 bases; junction bases outside the gene matches: 6. CDR1 and CDR2 from the germline V gene are SGHRS and YFSETQ. CDR3 DNA: TGCGCCAGCAGCTCGCTACAGGGGGCTGCCGGGGAGCTGTTTTTT. Translating gives CASSSLQGAAGELFF.

CDR3 region: CASSPQIYEQYF. The CDR3 DNA is TGTGCCAGCAGCCCCCAGATCTACGAGCAGTACTTC. The chain couples TRBV11-2 to TRBJ2-7; D not resolved. The CDR3 is 12 amino acids. CDR1 is SGHAT, CDR2 FQNNGV, per germline. The ends were cut back, 5 bases at V and 3 bases at J, with 8 bases in the middle. Variable domain in full (rest from reference TRBV11-2 and TRBJ2-7): EAGVAQSPRYKIIEKRQSVAFWCNPISGHATLYWYQQILGQGPKLLIQFQNNGVVDDSQLPKDRFSAERLKGVDSTLKIQPAKLEDSAVYLCASSPQIYEQYFGPGTRLTVT.

A few counts support this clonotype. Germline and junction disagree at one end, which may indicate a read error. The V call is TRBV15, the J call TRBJ2-6; TRBD1 matches 7 bases. The V gene's germline CDR1 is LNHNV and CDR2 YYDKDF (reference sequence). The CDR3 extends over 16 amino acids. CDR3 region: CATTRQGNSGANVLTF. The CDR3 region has the DNA TGTGCCACCACCAGACAGGGCAACTCTGGGGCCAACGTCCTGACTTTC.

V and J are TRBV5-6 and TRBJ1-1, with D maybe TRBD1 (6 bases). V was shortened by 3 bases and J by 1 base, with 13 bases between the two germline ends. There are 15 residues in the CDR3. Germline V gene lookup returns CDR1 SGHDT and CDR2 YYEEEE. The DNA of the CDR3 is TGTGCCAGCAGCTCCCTTCTGACAGGGAACACTGAAGCTTTCTTT. The encoded protein is CASSSLLTGNTEAFF.

This clonotype was detected a few times. V usage is TRBV12-3 or TRBV12-4 and J usage is TRBJ1-2; D gene unclear. V was shortened by 0 bases and J by 1 base, with 9 bases between the two germline ends. There are 15 residues in the CDR3. CDR3 protein: CASSLAVQFNYGYTF. The CDR3 DNA reads as TGTGCCAGCAGTTTAGCGGTACAGTTTAACTATGGCTACACCTTC.

The sample holds a few counts of this clonotype. The chain joins TRBV6-1 to TRBJ2-7, with a weak D call TRBD2 (5 bases). The CDR3 totals 13 residues. Looked up from germline, CDR1 is MNHNS and CDR2 is SASEGT. The V end was cut by 6 bases, the J end by 3 bases, with 12 bases between. The CDR3 region is CASSVGGFYEQYF. CDR3 nucleotide sequence: TGTGCCAGCAGCGTCGGAGGTTTCTACGAGCAGTACTTC.

The chain links TRBV20-1 to TRBJ2-7, with D perhaps TRBD1 or TRBD2 (5 bases each). The CDR3 has 12 amino acids. The germline gives CDR1 DFQATT, CDR2 SNEGSKA (reference sequence). Trimming removed 3 bases from V and 4 bases from J, with 10 bases in between. CDR3: CSASGALYEQYF. The DNA of the CDR3 is TGCAGTGCTAGCGGGGCCTTATACGAGCAGTACTTC.

V and J are TRBV21-1 and TRBJ2-5; no check of the table's D call, TRBD1, against the DNA was made. TRBV21-1 is described as a pseudogene. The CDR3 runs to 14 residues. DNA for the CDR3: TGTGCCAGCAGCAAAGACAGGCTACAAGAGACCCAGTACTTC. Translated, it gives CASSKDRLQETQYF.

The chain employs TRBV7-8 and TRBJ1-1, with a tentative D call TRBD1 (5 bases). V lost 3 bases and J lost 1, with 15 bases in between. CDR3 length equals 16 residues. Germline V gives CDR1 SGHVS, CDR2 FQNEAQ. CDR3 coding DNA: TGTGCCAGCAGCTTGAGGGGAGGGAGCGGGAACACTGAAGCTTTCTTT. It is translated as CASSLRGGSGNTEAFF.

Written as DNA, the CDR3 is TGCAGTGCCCATGGTCCATCCTACAATGAGCAGTTCTTC. It codes for CSAHGPSYNEQFF. The chain employs TRBV20-1 and TRBJ2-1; D uncertain. Trimming shortened V by 6 bases and J by 1 base, and 10 bases separated the two germline ends. The CDR3 covers 13 residues. Germline V gives CDR1 DFQATT, CDR2 SNEGSKA (reference sequence).